This T cell receptor (beta chain) was identified in a study of T-cell reconstitution after alpha-beta-depleted transplantation in children. Trimming took off 0 bases at V and 8 bases at J, with 11 bases between the two ends. Germline-derived CDR1 and CDR2 are SGDLS and YYNGEE. This CDR3 has 14 residues. This clonotype was found a few times. Preparation of the TCRbeta library involved a method that used unique molecular identifiers. TCRdb fed the PCR reads into MiXCR, producing one record per CDR3 protein. This repertoire shows a few hundred thousand distinct CDR3 sequences, 9% to 12% found once; its top ten account for less than 2.5%.

The receptor was isolated from a human donor who donated a stem cell graft to a child with acute lymphoblastic leukemia. The chain links TRBV9 to TRBJ1-4; D is perhaps TRBD1 (6 bases). This material consisted of PBMCs from the stem cell graft donor, taken from the stem cell graft. The CDR3 is CASSVAGGPEKLFF. In DNA, the CDR3 is TGTGCCAGCAGCGTAGCGGGGGGCCCGGAAAAACTGTTTTTT.